Listed below are T cell receptor beta chains from one sample, sequenced in a study of OX40 agonist ivuxolimab in advanced cancers. Clones were read by immunoSEQ multiplex PCR, and TCRdb kept only the in-frame ones, dropping some. The table lists around 49,000 clones, around nine tenths of them singletons. Sequencing used CD4+ or CD8+ T cells sorted from blood, obtained in a trial of the OX40 agonist ivuxolimab. Receptor source: an adult with an advanced solid tumor such as melanoma, head and neck, liver or kidney cancer. CDR3s include the opening cysteine and the closing phenylalanine or tryptophan. A D gene is named only where the DNA matches it firmly. For some rows the clone size is stated as once, few or many, or as a class when expanded; others skip it.

clone size: NA; J gene: TRBJ1-5; D gene: TRBD1; V gene: TRBV4-2; CDR3 protein: CASSQDSDRVSNQPQHF; CDR3 DNA: TGTGCCAGCAGCCAAGACTCCGACAGGGTCAGCAATCAGCCCCAGCATTTT
clone size: NA; J gene: TRBJ2-3; D gene: NA; V gene: TRBV6-5; CDR3 protein: CASSAGEGDEDTQYF; CDR3 DNA: TGTGCCAGCAGTGCGGGGGAGGGGGACGAAGATACGCAGTATTTT
clone size: NA; J gene: TRBJ1-2; D gene: NA; V gene: TRBV15; CDR3 protein: CATSRDLGADANYGYTF; CDR3 DNA: TGTGCCACCAGCAGAGATCTAGGGGCGGATGCTAACTATGGCTACACCTTC
clone size: large; J gene: TRBJ1-5; D gene: NA; V gene: TRBV19; CDR3 protein: CASSTTPFNQPQHF; CDR3 DNA: TGTGCCAGTAGTACCACACCTTTTAATCAGCCCCAGCATTTT
clone size: NA; J gene: TRBJ2-1; D gene: TRBD1; V gene: TRBV27; CDR3 protein: CASSRQGAFNEQFF; CDR3 DNA: TGTGCCAGCTCTCGACAGGGGGCCTTTAATGAGCAGTTCTTC
clone size: NA; J gene: TRBJ2-5; D gene: NA; V gene: TRBV27; CDR3 protein: CASSPGLFAETQYF; CDR3 DNA: TGTGCCAGCAGTCCTGGACTATTTGCAGAGACCCAGTACTTC
clone size: NA; J gene: TRBJ1-2; D gene: NA; V gene: TRBV25-1; CDR3 protein: CASSEYGVRGYTF; CDR3 DNA: TGTGCCAGCAGTGAATATGGGGTGCGTGGCTACACCTTC
clone size: few; J gene: TRBJ1-1; D gene: NA; V gene: TRBV2; CDR3 protein: CASTEAFF; CDR3 DNA: TGTGCCAGCACTGAAGCTTTCTTT
clone size: NA; J gene: TRBJ2-6; D gene: NA; V gene: TRBV9; CDR3 protein: CASSALSGAGANVLTF; CDR3 DNA: TGTGCCAGCAGCGCCTTGTCCGGGGCTGGGGCCAACGTCCTGACTTTC
clone size: NA; J gene: TRBJ1-2; D gene: NA; V gene: TRBV19; CDR3 protein: CASRGAGKVSYGYTF; CDR3 DNA: TGTGCCAGTAGAGGGGCAGGAAAGGTTTCCTATGGCTACACCTTC
clone size: NA; J gene: TRBJ2-3; D gene: NA; V gene: TRBV6-5; CDR3 protein: CASSYSLAASTDTQYF; CDR3 DNA: TGTGCCAGCAGTTACTCGTTAGCGGCTAGCACAGATACGCAGTATTTT
clone size: NA; J gene: TRBJ2-7; D gene: NA; V gene: TRBV4-1; CDR3 protein: CASSQVLSFKGGYEQYF; CDR3 DNA: TGCGCCAGCAGCCAAGTTCTGTCCTTTAAGGGTGGCTACGAGCAGTACTTC
clone size: NA; J gene: TRBJ2-3; D gene: NA; V gene: TRBV9; CDR3 protein: CASSVGVDTQYF; CDR3 DNA: TGTGCCAGCAGCGTAGGAGTAGATACGCAGTATTTT
clone size: NA; J gene: TRBJ1-1; D gene: NA; V gene: TRBV7-9; CDR3 protein: CASSPGGGGTEAFF; CDR3 DNA: TGTGCCAGCAGCCCCGGAGGGGGAGGGACTGAAGCTTTCTTT
clone size: NA; J gene: TRBJ2-3; D gene: NA; V gene: TRBV4-3; CDR3 protein: CASSLLGRAGSATQYF; CDR3 DNA: TGCGCCAGCAGCCTCCTAGGGCGGGCGGGGTCAGCTACGCAGTATTTT
clone size: NA; J gene: TRBJ2-7; D gene: NA; V gene: TRBV9; CDR3 protein: CASSVEGWTVHEQYF; CDR3 DNA: TGTGCCAGCAGCGTAGAAGGTTGGACAGTCCACGAGCAGTACTTC
clone size: NA; J gene: TRBJ1-5; D gene: TRBD1; V gene: TRBV15; CDR3 protein: CATSRGRGRISNQPQHF; CDR3 DNA: TGTGCCACCAGCAGAGGCAGGGGGCGGATTAGCAATCAGCCCCAGCATTTT
clone size: NA; J gene: TRBJ1-1; D gene: NA; V gene: TRBV21-1; CDR3 protein: CASITRGERAFF; CDR3 DNA: TGTGCCAGCATCACTAGGGGGGAACGAGCTTTCTTT
clone size: NA; J gene: TRBJ1-6; D gene: TRBD1; V gene: TRBV6-1; CDR3 protein: CASRRDRYDRGPLHF; CDR3 DNA: TGTGCCAGCAGAAGGGACAGGTACGACCGGGGACCCCTCCACTTT
clone size: NA; J gene: TRBJ2-2; D gene: TRBD1; V gene: TRBV29-1; CDR3 protein: CSGAGKGQGNTGELFF; CDR3 DNA: TGCAGCGGGGCTGGAAAGGGACAGGGAAACACCGGGGAGCTGTTTTTT
clone size: NA; J gene: TRBJ2-5; D gene: TRBD2; V gene: TRBV9; CDR3 protein: CASSVAGTSPETQYF; CDR3 DNA: TGTGCCAGCAGCGTGGCCGGGACTAGCCCAGAGACCCAGTACTTC
clone size: once; J gene: TRBJ2-3; D gene: NA; V gene: TRBV29-1; CDR3 protein: CSVDLRTSTDTQYF; CDR3 DNA: TGCAGCGTTGACTTGCGAACTAGCACAGATACGCAGTATTTT
clone size: NA; J gene: TRBJ1-2; D gene: NA; V gene: TRBV27; CDR3 protein: CASSPLQGPYGYTF; CDR3 DNA: TGTGCCAGCAGTCCCCTGCAGGGGCCCTATGGCTACACCTTC
clone size: NA; J gene: TRBJ1-5; D gene: NA; V gene: TRBV4-3; CDR3 protein: CASSQDWQGLSSNQPQHF; CDR3 DNA: TGCGCCAGCAGCCAAGATTGGCAGGGATTGTCTAGCAATCAGCCCCAGCATTTT
clone size: once; J gene: TRBJ2-1; D gene: TRBD2; V gene: TRBV6-1; CDR3 protein: CASRQSGDEQFF; CDR3 DNA: TGTGCCAGCAGACAAAGCGGGGATGAGCAGTTCTTC
clone size: NA; J gene: TRBJ1-2; D gene: TRBD1; V gene: TRBV10-3; CDR3 protein: CAIDSTGGTGGIYGYTF; CDR3 DNA: TGTGCCATCGACTCGACGGGTGGGACAGGGGGCATCTATGGCTACACCTTC
clone size: NA; J gene: TRBJ2-1; D gene: NA; V gene: TRBV4-1; CDR3 protein: CASSQTDATYNEQFF; CDR3 DNA: TGCGCCAGCAGCCAAACTGACGCTACCTACAATGAGCAGTTCTTC
clone size: NA; J gene: TRBJ2-4; D gene: TRBD2; V gene: TRBV2; CDR3 protein: CASSHGGGKNIQYF; CDR3 DNA: TGTGCCAGCAGCCATGGGGGGGGGAAAAACATTCAGTACTTC
clone size: NA; J gene: TRBJ2-2; D gene: NA; V gene: TRBV5-4; CDR3 protein: CASSLVGHTGELFF; CDR3 DNA: TGTGCCAGCAGCTTGGTCGGGCACACCGGGGAGCTGTTTTTT
clone size: NA; J gene: TRBJ2-5; D gene: NA; V gene: TRBV7-9; CDR3 protein: CASRRGRREETQYF; CDR3 DNA: TGTGCCAGCAGGAGGGGACGGAGAGAAGAGACCCAGTACTTC
clone size: NA; J gene: TRBJ2-5; D gene: NA; V gene: TRBV15; CDR3 protein: CATSGVPRRGRRPQETQYF; CDR3 DNA: TGTGCCACCAGCGGAGTCCCCCGTCGTGGCAGGCGCCCGCAAGAGACCCAGTACTTC
clone size: NA; J gene: TRBJ2-7; D gene: NA; V gene: TRBV13; CDR3 protein: CASSFQGYYEQYF; CDR3 DNA: TGTGCCAGCAGCTTCCAGGGATACTACGAGCAGTACTTC
clone size: NA; J gene: TRBJ1-1; D gene: NA; V gene: TRBV30; CDR3 protein: CAWIGSATEAFF; CDR3 DNA: TGTGCCTGGATAGGGAGCGCCACTGAAGCTTTCTTT
clone size: NA; J gene: TRBJ2-1; D gene: NA; V gene: TRBV27; CDR3 protein: CVVYNAYNEQFF; CDR3 DNA: TGTGTAGTCTATAACGCCTACAATGAGCAGTTCTTC
clone size: NA; J gene: TRBJ1-2; D gene: NA; V gene: TRBV29-1; CDR3 protein: CSVELPRLYGYTF; CDR3 DNA: TGCAGCGTTGAACTTCCGAGGCTCTATGGCTACACCTTC
clone size: NA; J gene: TRBJ2-3; D gene: TRBD2; V gene: TRBV19; CDR3 protein: CASSIEGLASDTQYF; CDR3 DNA: TGTGCCAGTAGTATAGAAGGACTAGCGTCCGATACGCAGTATTTT
clone size: few; J gene: TRBJ2-5; D gene: NA; V gene: TRBV28; CDR3 protein: CASRPQLSQETQYF; CDR3 DNA: TGTGCCAGCAGACCGCAACTCTCCCAAGAGACCCAGTACTTC
clone size: NA; J gene: TRBJ2-7; D gene: NA; V gene: TRBV4-1; CDR3 protein: CASSQDGGTSYEQYF; CDR3 DNA: TGCGCCAGCAGCCAAGATGGGGGAACATCCTACGAGCAGTACTTC
clone size: NA; J gene: TRBJ1-4; D gene: NA; V gene: TRBV15; CDR3 protein: CATSRELWRYEKLFF; CDR3 DNA: TGTGCCACCAGCAGAGAGCTTTGGCGGTATGAAAAACTGTTTTTT
clone size: NA; J gene: TRBJ2-7; D gene: TRBD2; V gene: TRBV29-1; CDR3 protein: CSVEGGVAGGHSSYEQYF; CDR3 DNA: TGCAGCGTTGAAGGAGGAGTAGCGGGAGGGCATAGCTCCTACGAGCAGTACTTC
clone size: NA; J gene: TRBJ2-7; D gene: NA; V gene: TRBV13; CDR3 protein: CASSLEAGGYEQYF; CDR3 DNA: TGTGCCAGCAGCTTAGAGGCAGGTGGTTACGAGCAGTACTTC
clone size: NA; J gene: TRBJ2-7; D gene: NA; V gene: TRBV11-3; CDR3 protein: CASSRWGSYEQYF; CDR3 DNA: TGTGCCAGCAGCCGGTGGGGGTCCTACGAGCAGTACTTC
clone size: NA; J gene: TRBJ1-4; D gene: NA; V gene: TRBV15; CDR3 protein: CATSTGRTRNEKLFF; CDR3 DNA: TGTGCCACCAGCACCGGAAGGACCAGAAATGAAAAACTGTTTTTT
clone size: NA; J gene: TRBJ1-6; D gene: NA; V gene: TRBV6-6; CDR3 protein: CASSSTGRASDSPLHF; CDR3 DNA: TGTGCCAGCAGCTCTACAGGGAGAGCTTCTGATTCACCCCTCCACTTT
clone size: NA; J gene: TRBJ1-2; D gene: NA; V gene: TRBV19; CDR3 protein: CASSIGGGAYGYTF; CDR3 DNA: TGTGCCAGTAGTATAGGAGGGGGAGCTTATGGCTACACCTTC
clone size: NA; J gene: TRBJ1-4; D gene: NA; V gene: TRBV18; CDR3 protein: CASSPGVATNEKLFF; CDR3 DNA: TGTGCCAGCTCACCAGGGGTCGCCACTAATGAAAAACTGTTTTTT
clone size: NA; J gene: TRBJ2-7; D gene: NA; V gene: TRBV6-1; CDR3 protein: CASSEEGGWGRAYEQYF; CDR3 DNA: TGTGCCAGCAGTGAAGAAGGGGGATGGGGAAGGGCCTACGAGCAGTACTTC
clone size: once; J gene: TRBJ2-1; D gene: TRBD2; V gene: TRBV13; CDR3 protein: CASSFTSANEQFF; CDR3 DNA: TGTGCCAGCAGCTTTACTAGCGCCAATGAGCAGTTCTTC
clone size: NA; J gene: TRBJ2-7; D gene: NA; V gene: TRBV11-2; CDR3 protein: CASSSPGPYF; CDR3 DNA: TGTGCCAGCAGCTCTCCCGGCCCGTACTTC
clone size: NA; J gene: TRBJ2-7; D gene: NA; V gene: TRBV6-1; CDR3 protein: CASKPRDGSYEQYF; CDR3 DNA: TGTGCCAGCAAACCAAGGGACGGTTCCTACGAGCAGTACTTC
clone size: NA; J gene: TRBJ1-1; D gene: NA; V gene: TRBV7-3; CDR3 protein: CASSLTRGMNTEAFF; CDR3 DNA: TGTGCCAGCAGCTTAACGAGGGGCATGAACACTGAAGCTTTCTTT
clone size: NA; J gene: TRBJ2-6; D gene: NA; V gene: TRBV9; CDR3 protein: CASSVDGGANVLTF; CDR3 DNA: TGTGCCAGCAGCGTAGATGGGGGGGCCAACGTCCTGACTTTC
clone size: NA; J gene: TRBJ2-4; D gene: TRBD1; V gene: TRBV5-4; CDR3 protein: CASSPTGAKNIQYF; CDR3 DNA: TGTGCCAGCAGCCCGACAGGGGCCAAAAACATTCAGTACTTC
clone size: NA; J gene: TRBJ2-2; D gene: NA; V gene: TRBV7-7; CDR3 protein: CASSPGWANTGELFF; CDR3 DNA: TGTGCCAGCAGCCCCGGATGGGCGAACACCGGGGAGCTGTTTTTT
clone size: NA; J gene: TRBJ1-4; D gene: NA; V gene: TRBV13; CDR3 protein: CASKGNEKLFF; CDR3 DNA: TGTGCCAGTAAGGGAAATGAAAAACTGTTTTTT
clone size: NA; J gene: TRBJ1-5; D gene: TRBD1; V gene: TRBV11-2; CDR3 protein: CASSLGTGATPQHF; CDR3 DNA: TGTGCCAGCAGCCTGGGGACAGGGGCAACGCCCCAGCATTTT
clone size: NA; J gene: TRBJ2-7; D gene: NA; V gene: TRBV29-1; CDR3 protein: CSVESQGDYYEQYF; CDR3 DNA: TGCAGCGTTGAAAGCCAGGGGGACTACTACGAGCAGTACTTC